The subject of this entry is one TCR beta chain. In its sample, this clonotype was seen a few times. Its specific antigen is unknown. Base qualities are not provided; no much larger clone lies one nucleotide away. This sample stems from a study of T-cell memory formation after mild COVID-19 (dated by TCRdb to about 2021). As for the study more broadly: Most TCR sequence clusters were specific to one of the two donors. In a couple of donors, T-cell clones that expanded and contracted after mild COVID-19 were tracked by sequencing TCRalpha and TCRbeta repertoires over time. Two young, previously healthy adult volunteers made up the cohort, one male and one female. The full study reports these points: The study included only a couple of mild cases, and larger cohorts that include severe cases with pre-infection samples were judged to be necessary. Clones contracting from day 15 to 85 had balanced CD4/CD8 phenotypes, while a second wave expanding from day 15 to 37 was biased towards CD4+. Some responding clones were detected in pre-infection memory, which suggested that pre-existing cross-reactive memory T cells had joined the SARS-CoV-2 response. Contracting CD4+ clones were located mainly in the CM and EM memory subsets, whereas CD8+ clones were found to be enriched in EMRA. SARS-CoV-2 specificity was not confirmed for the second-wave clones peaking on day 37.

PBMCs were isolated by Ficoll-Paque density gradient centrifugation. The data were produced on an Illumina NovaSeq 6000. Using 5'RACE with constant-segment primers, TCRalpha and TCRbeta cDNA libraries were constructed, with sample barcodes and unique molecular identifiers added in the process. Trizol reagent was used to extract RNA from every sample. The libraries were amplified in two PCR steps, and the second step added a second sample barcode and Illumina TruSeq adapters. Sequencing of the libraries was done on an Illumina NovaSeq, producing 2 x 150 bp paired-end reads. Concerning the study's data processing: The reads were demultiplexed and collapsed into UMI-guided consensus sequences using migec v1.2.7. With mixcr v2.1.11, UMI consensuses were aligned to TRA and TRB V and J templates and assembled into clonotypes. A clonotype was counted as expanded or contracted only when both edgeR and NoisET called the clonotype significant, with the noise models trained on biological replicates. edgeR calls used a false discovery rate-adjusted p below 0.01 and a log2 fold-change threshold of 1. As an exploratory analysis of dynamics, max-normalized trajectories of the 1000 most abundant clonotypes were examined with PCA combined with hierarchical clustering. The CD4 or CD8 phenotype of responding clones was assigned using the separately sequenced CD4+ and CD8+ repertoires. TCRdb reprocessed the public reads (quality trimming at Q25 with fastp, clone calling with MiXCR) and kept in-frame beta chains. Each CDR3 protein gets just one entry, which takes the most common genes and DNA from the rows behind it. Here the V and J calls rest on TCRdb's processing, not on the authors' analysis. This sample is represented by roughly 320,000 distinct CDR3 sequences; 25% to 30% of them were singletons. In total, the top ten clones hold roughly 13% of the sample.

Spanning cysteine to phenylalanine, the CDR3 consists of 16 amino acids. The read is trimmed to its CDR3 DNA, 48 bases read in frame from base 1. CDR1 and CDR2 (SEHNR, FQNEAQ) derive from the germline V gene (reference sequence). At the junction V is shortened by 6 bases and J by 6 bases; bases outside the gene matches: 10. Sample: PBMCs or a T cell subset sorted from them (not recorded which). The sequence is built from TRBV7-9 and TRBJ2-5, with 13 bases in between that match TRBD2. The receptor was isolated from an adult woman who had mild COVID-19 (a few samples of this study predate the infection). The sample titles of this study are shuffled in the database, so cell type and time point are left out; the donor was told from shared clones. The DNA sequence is TGTGCCAGCAGTCCCCGGACTAGCGGGAGCTGGAAGACCCAGTACTTC. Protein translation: CASSPRTSGSWKTQYF.